The source of this T cell receptor beta chain is a study of CD8 T cells in Susac syndrome. The CDR3 is 13 amino acids. Germline V gene sequence: CDR1 SGHAT, CDR2 FQNNGV. V lost 1 base to trimming and J lost 6 bases, with 10 bases between them. RNA amounts of roughly 0.45 to 1 ug underwent reverse transcription with random hexamers. TCRdb redid the calling of the immunoSEQ multiplex PCR reads with MiXCR, one entry per CDR3 protein. The repertoire has about 80,000 distinct CDR3 sequences, 85% to 95% of them found once; the top ten carry 0.26%. The chain has TRBV11-2 and TRBJ2-7, with D maybe TRBD1 (5 bases). The sample was CD8+ T cells from PBMCs. The receptor was isolated from a human donor in good health. The CDR3 DNA reads TGTGCCAGCAGCTTAGTCAGGGCTGGCGAGCAGTACTTC. Residues: CASSLVRAGEQYF.